Following are 30 T cell receptor beta chains from one sample sequenced in a study of Ad26.COV2.S vaccination and SARS-CoV-2 variants. Generated by immunoSEQ multiplex PCR, the TCRdb table keeps only in-frame clones and is missing some. This table has about 350,000 clones, roughly nine tenths appearing once. The input for sequencing was peripheral blood, taken after recovery from COVID-19. The receptors come from a human donor who had recovered from COVID-19.

A single count supports this clone. The chain couples TRBV4-1 to TRBJ1-2; D is unclear. V lost 4 bases and J lost 0, with 21 bases in between. This CDR3 spans 18 amino acids. Per the germline V gene, CDR1 is MGHRA and CDR2 is YSYEKL. The CDR3 reads CASSPPVSAGDANYGYTF. Here the CDR3 DNA reads TGCGCCAGCAGCCCCCCCGTCTCGGCGGGAGACGCTAACTATGGCTACACCTTC.

The V gene is TRBV9, the J gene TRBJ2-3, with TRBD2 matching 11 bases. CDR3 size: 16 residues. Germline V gene lookup returns CDR1 SGDLS and CDR2 YYNGEE. Trimming removed 3 bases from V and 3 bases from J; junction bases left unmatched: 6. This CDR3 reads CASSASSGGFTDTQYF. CDR3 coding DNA: TGTGCCAGCAGCGCCTCTAGCGGGGGGTTTACAGATACGCAGTATTTT. Full variable domain (missing parts from reference TRBV9 and TRBJ2-3): DSGVTQTPKHLITATGQRVTLRCSPRSGDLSVYWYQQSLDQGLQFLIQYYNGEERAKGNILERFSAQQFPDLHSELNLSSLELGDSALYFCASSASSGGFTDTQYFGPGTRLTVL.

This chain joins TRBV6-6 and TRBJ2-2; perhaps TRBD2 as D (5 bases). This CDR3 has 14 residues. Trimming left V 8 bases short and J 1 base short, with 11 bases between. Germline CDR1 MNHNY, CDR2 SVGAGI (reference sequence). The CDR3 here is CASSNEGNTGELFF. CDR3 coding DNA: TGTGCCAGCTCCAACGAGGGGAACACCGGGGAGCTGTTTTTT.

The rearrangement uses TRBV19 and TRBJ1-1; unclear D gene. V lost 2 bases to trimming and J lost 8 bases, with 9 bases between them. CDR3 length: 12 residues. CDR1 is LNHDA and CDR2 is SQIVND in the germline V gene (reference sequence). The CDR3 DNA reads TGTGCCAGTAGTATACGAGGGTACGAAGCTTTCTTT. This codes for CASSIRGYEAFF.

This clone came up once. This chain joins TRBV5-1 and TRBJ1-1; perhaps TRBD1 as D (5 bases). Germline V CDR1 and CDR2: SGHRS, YFSETQ. The CDR3 loop spans 13 amino acids. The V and J ends lost 4 bases and 1 base respectively, with 8 bases between them. CDR3 in DNA: TGCGCCAGCAGCCCTGGACAGAACACTGAAGCTTTCTTT. Its translation is CASSPGQNTEAFF.

The chain links TRBV6-5 to TRBJ1-5, with unresolved D. Germline V CDR1 and CDR2: MNHEY, SVGAGI. Trimming removed 2 bases at V and 1 base at J, with 9 bases between. The CDR3 totals 15 residues. The CDR3, as DNA: TGTGCCAGCAGTTACGGGCAGGAAAGCAATCAGCCCCAGCATTTT. It codes for CASSYGQESNQPQHF.

The V call is TRBV19, the J call TRBJ1-1; TRBD1 is a possible D gene (6 bases). The CDR3 has 14 residues. The V gene's germline CDR1 is LNHDA and CDR2 SQIVND (reference sequence). V lost 1 base, J lost 8 bases, and 14 bases lay in between. The CDR3 nucleotides are TGTGCCAGTAGTATAGCTTCGGGGGCGAGAGAAGCTTTCTTT. This gives the protein CASSIASGAREAFF.

The gene calls are TRBV5-4 and TRBJ2-2; 8 bases align to TRBD1. V dropped 5 bases and J dropped 5; count of bases not matched to a gene: 5. The germline V gene encodes CDR1 SGHNT and CDR2 YYREEE (reference sequence). CDR3 size: 14 residues. The CDR3 loop is CASSPRTGTGELFF. CDR3 coding DNA: TGTGCCAGCAGTCCGAGGACAGGGACCGGGGAGCTGTTTTTT.

The V and J genes are TRBV3-1 (or the pseudogene TRBV3-2) and TRBJ2-1; D is unclear. The CDR3 length is 16 residues. Per the germline V gene, CDR1 is LGHDT and CDR2 is YNNKEL (reference sequence). V lost 1 base and J lost 5, with 15 bases in between. CDR3 in amino acids: CASSQALGNGDNEQFF. CDR3 in DNA: TGTGCCAGCAGCCAAGCGCTAGGCAATGGTGACAATGAGCAGTTCTTC.

V usage is TRBV14 and J usage is TRBJ2-7, with no clear D. The length of the CDR3 is 13 residues. Trimming removed 0 bases at V and 3 bases at J, with 6 bases between. Germline assignment: CDR1 SGHDN and CDR2 FVKESK. CDR3 sequence reads: CASSQDNIYEQYF. CDR3 sequence (DNA): TGTGCCAGCAGCCAAGATAATATCTACGAGCAGTACTTC.

This chain uses TRBV6-5 with TRBJ2-5; tentatively, D is TRBD1 or TRBD2 (5 bases each). V lost 0 bases, J lost 5 bases, and 10 bases lay in between. Looked up from germline, CDR1 is MNHEY and CDR2 is SVGAGI. This CDR3 is built from 14 residues. The CDR3 DNA sequence: TGTGCCAGCAGTTACTCGAAACGGGGCGAGACCCAGTACTTC. Its translation: CASSYSKRGETQYF.

This rearrangement joins TRBV10-3 to TRBJ1-1; 12 bases are shared with TRBD1. The CDR3 runs 15 residues. The V gene end was trimmed by 0 bases and the J gene end by 9 bases; junction bases not matched to a gene: 5. CDR1 is ENHRY, CDR2 SYGVKD, per germline. This CDR3 is CAISESGTGGEKAFF. The CDR3 bases are TGTGCCATCAGTGAGTCTGGGACAGGGGGCGAGAAAGCTTTCTTT.

The chain carries TRBV7-9 and TRBJ1-2; tentative D call: TRBD1 (5 bases). Germline assignment: CDR1 SEHNR and CDR2 FQNEAQ (reference sequence). The CDR3 covers 13 residues. Trimming stripped 6 bases from V and 6 bases from J, with 14 bases between. CDR3 sequence: CASRRRRDHGYTF. The CDR3 region has the DNA TGTGCCAGCAGGCGACGCAGGGATCATGGCTACACCTTC. Full variable domain (missing parts from reference TRBV7-9 and TRBJ1-2): DTGVSQNPRHKITKRGQNVTFRCDPISEHNRLYWYRQTLGQGPEFLTYFQNEAQLEKSRLLSDRFSAERPKGSFSTLEIQRTEQGDSAMYLCASRRRRDHGYTFGSGTRLTVV.

V is TRBV9 and J is TRBJ1-2; D is unclear. The V end lost 0 bases, the J end lost 7 bases, and 10 bases lay between the germline ends. CDR1 and CDR2 from the germline V gene are SGDLS and YYNGEE. The CDR3 length is 13 residues. The CDR3 region is CASSVVTGGGYTF. CDR3 in DNA: TGTGCCAGCAGCGTAGTTACCGGTGGTGGCTACACCTTC.

The chain combines TRBV9 with TRBJ1-2; 8 bases align to TRBD1. The V and J ends lost 0 bases and 4 bases, in that order; junction bases with no gene match: 5. In germline, CDR1 is SGDLS, CDR2 YYNGEE. This CDR3 is 15 amino acids long. The DNA for the CDR3 is TGTGCCAGCAGCGTAGCCGGGACAGGAGCCTATGGCTACACCTTC. Translated: CASSVAGTGAYGYTF. The whole variable domain, filled in from reference TRBV9 and TRBJ1-2, reads DSGVTQTPKHLITATGQRVTLRCSPRSGDLSVYWYQQSLDQGLQFLIQYYNGEERAKGNILERFSAQQFPDLHSELNLSSLELGDSALYFCASSVAGTGAYGYTFGSGTRLTVV.

Here the CDR3 reads CASSPESSQEQYF. The CDR3, as DNA: TGTGCCAGCAGTCCCGAAAGCTCCCAAGAGCAGTACTTC. J is TRBJ2-7 and V is TRBV5-5, with D hard to call. The V gene's germline CDR1 is SGHKS and CDR2 YYEKEE (reference sequence). The length of the CDR3 is 13 residues. Trimming cost V 5 bases and J 7 bases, with 16 bases left between them.

This sequence joins TRBV6-5 and TRBJ2-7; D tentatively reads TRBD1 or TRBD2 (6 bases each). Trimming cost V 8 bases and J 4 bases, with 12 bases left between them. The germline CDR1 and CDR2 sequences are MNHEY and SVGAGI. The CDR3 covers 12 residues. This CDR3 is CASWGAGYEQYF. The CDR3 bases are TGTGCCAGCTGGGGGGCCGGGTACGAGCAGTACTTC.

The chain carries TRBV6-5 and TRBJ2-5; D is unresolved. Germline CDR1 MNHEY, CDR2 SVGAGI. V was clipped by 2 bases and J by 5 bases, with 12 bases between them. This CDR3 has 14 residues. Here the CDR3 DNA reads TGTGCCAGCAGTTACGGACCCGCGGCTGAGACCCAGTACTTC. Encoded protein: CASSYGPAAETQYF.

The chain combines TRBV19 with TRBJ2-7; a possible D gene is TRBD1 (5 bases). CDR3 length equals 15 residues. The V end lost 0 bases, the J end lost 4 bases, and 13 bases lay between the germline ends. CDR1 and CDR2 from the germline V gene are LNHDA and SQIVND (reference sequence). CDR3 bases: TGTGCCAGTAGTATAGATTGGGGCGACAGATACGAGCAGTACTTC. Protein sequence: CASSIDWGDRYEQYF. Full variable domain (outside the CDR3, taken from reference TRBV19 and TRBJ2-7): DGGITQSPKYLFRKEGQNVTLSCEQNLNHDAMYWYRQDPGQGLRLIYYSQIVNDFQKGDIAEGYSVSREKKESFPLTVTSAQKNPTAFYLCASSIDWGDRYEQYFGPGTRLTVT.

This sequence joins TRBV7-6 and TRBJ2-2, with TRBD2 matching over 8 bases. Trimming at V came to 5 bases and at J to 7 bases, leaving 9 bases not matched to a gene. Germline V gene data show CDR1 as SGHVS and CDR2 as FNYEAQ. The CDR3 has 15 amino acids. The CDR3 nucleotides are TGTGCCAGCAGCCCCCCGGGGCGGGGGGACGGGGAGCTGTTTTTT. As protein: CASSPPGRGDGELFF.

This chain links TRBV5-1 with TRBJ2-3, with TRBD2 identical over 10 bases. Germline CDR1 reads SGHRS; CDR2 reads YFSETQ. The CDR3 is made up of 15 amino acids. The trim removed 2 bases at V and 5 bases at J, leaving 5 bases unmatched. DNA for the CDR3: TGCGCCAGCAGCTTCTCTAGCGGGGGAGGAGATACGCAGTATTTT. Translating it yields CASSFSSGGGDTQYF.

The genes are TRBV4-3 and TRBJ2-7; 11 nucleotides line up with TRBD1. Germline V lookup: CDR1 LGHNA, CDR2 YSLEER. The CDR3 consists of 15 residues. Unmatched junction bases numbered 8, after V lost 6 bases and J lost 4 bases. The CDR3 sequence: CASSRQGQGGYEQYF. CDR3 nucleotide sequence: TGCGCCAGCAGTCGTCAGGGACAGGGGGGATACGAGCAGTACTTC.

This chain links TRBV10-1 with TRBJ2-5; D might be TRBD2 (6 bases). CDR1 and CDR2 (germline): WNHNN, SYGVQD (reference sequence). The CDR3 has 15 residues. Trimming shortened V by 0 bases and J by 5 bases, and 13 bases separated the two germline ends. The CDR3 reads CASSESWDSGETQYF. The CDR3 DNA reads TGCGCCAGCAGTGAGTCCTGGGACTCGGGGGAGACCCAGTACTTC.

This chain uses TRBV6-5 with TRBJ2-7; the D gene is possibly TRBD2 (6 bases). Trimming took 6 bases from V and 6 from J, leaving 9 bases between them. The CDR3 has 11 residues. Germline V gene sequence: CDR1 MNHEY, CDR2 SVGAGI. The DNA of the CDR3 is TGTGCCAGCAGACTAGCCGGCGAGCAGTACTTC. Its translation: CASRLAGEQYF.

The chain is built from TRBV2 and TRBJ2-7; 8 bases line up with TRBD1. This CDR3 has 13 residues. V shed 8 bases and J 4 bases; nucleotides not matched to a gene: 7. CDR1 SNHLY and CDR2 FYNNEI come from the germline V gene. The chain's CDR3 is CASLRDRMYEQYF. The DNA for the CDR3 is TGTGCCAGCCTAAGGGACAGGATGTACGAGCAGTACTTC.

A few counts support this clone. V is TRBV2 and J is TRBJ1-5; D is uncertain. Deletions cut 8 bases from V and 5 bases from J, with 4 bases between. The CDR3 contains 10 residues. From germline, CDR1 is SNHLY and CDR2 FYNNEI. DNA of the CDR3: TGTGCCAGCGGAGATCAGCCCCAGCATTTT. Protein sequence: CASGDQPQHF.

The genes are TRBV4-3 and TRBJ2-6, with D maybe TRBD1 (5 bases). CDR1 and CDR2 (germline): LGHNA, YSLEER. Trimming removed 1 base from V and 4 bases from J, with 14 bases in between. This CDR3 region has 17 residues. The CDR3 nucleotides are TGCGCCAGCAGCCAAGTCCTTACAGGTACCGGGGCCAACGTCCTGACTTTC. This gives the protein CASSQVLTGTGANVLTF.

The rearrangement joins TRBV5-6 to TRBJ1-2, with 8 bases lining up with TRBD1. This CDR3 has 15 amino acids. Per germline, CDR1 SGHDT and CDR2 YYEEEE. The trim removed 0 bases at V and 4 bases at J, leaving 5 bases unmatched. In DNA form, the CDR3 reads TGTGCCAGCAGCTTGGGAGGGGGACAGGCCTATGGCTACACCTTC. Translated, it gives CASSLGGGQAYGYTF. The full variable domain, with the rest looked up from reference TRBV5-6 and TRBJ1-2, is DAGVTQSPTHLIKTRGQQVTLRCSPKSGHDTVSWYQQALGQGPQFIFQYYEEEERQRGNFPDRFSGHQFPNYSSELNVNALLLGDSALYLCASSLGGGQAYGYTFGSGTRLTVV.

This clone was recorded only once. The CDR3, as DNA: TGTGCCAGCAGCTTAGGGAGGGTCTTCTCTGGAAACACCATATATTTT. Its protein is CASSLGRVFSGNTIYF. This sequence joins TRBV11-2 and TRBJ1-3; D ambiguous. Germline assignment: CDR1 SGHAT and CDR2 FQNNGV. The length of the CDR3 is 16 residues. The germline V and J ends were trimmed by 1 base and 0 bases, with 10 bases remaining between them.

This chain links TRBV5-4 with TRBJ2-2; D might be TRBD1 (5 bases). V shed 6 bases and J shed 1 base, with 13 bases lying between them. CDR1 is SGHNT and CDR2 is YYREEE in the germline V gene (reference sequence). The CDR3 contains 15 residues. This chain's CDR3 is CASNQGQGNTGELFF. In nucleotides, the CDR3 is TGTGCCAGCAACCAAGGTCAGGGGAACACCGGGGAGCTGTTTTTT.